The 3 T cell receptor beta chains listed next were all sequenced from one sample in a study of T cell repertoires in cytomegalovirus infection (dated by TCRdb to about 2019). The sequencer was an Illumina HiSeq 1500. TCRdb reanalyzed the raw reads on its own, using fastp at Q25 for trimming and MiXCR for clone calling, and kept in-frame beta chains. Rows are combined by CDR3 protein, so each entry shows the most common genes and DNA. Across this sample there are a few hundred thousand distinct CDR3 sequences, with 17% seen only once. The top ten clones comprise 12% of the sample. The sample taken for sequencing was PBMCs. These receptors were taken from a human donor in good health (CMV status not recorded). Some clones in this sample may be carry-over from other donors' samples.

This clonotype was counted at least ten times. This chain links TRBV6-6 with TRBJ2-7, with 11 positions matching TRBD1. CDR1 and CDR2 (germline): MNHNY, SVGAGI (reference sequence). The CDR3 length is 15 residues. The V gene end was trimmed by 2 bases and the J gene end by 2 bases; junction bases not matched to a gene: 2. The CDR3 here is CASSYGQGATYEQYF. The CDR3 DNA is TGTGCCAGCAGTTACGGACAGGGGGCTACCTACGAGCAGTACTTC.

This clonotype has more than one count but fewer than ten. The chain carries TRBV20-1 and TRBJ1-2; 7 positions agree with TRBD1. The CDR3 runs 11 residues. Germline CDR1 is DFQATT and CDR2 is SNEGSKA (reference sequence). Trimming took 7 bases from V and 8 from J; bases not matched to a gene: 7. The CDR3 nucleotides read TGCAGTGGGACAGGTGGTAGCGGCTACACCTTC. This translates into CSGTGGSGYTF.

There are a few counts of this clonotype. This chain connects TRBV19 to TRBJ1-5, with 9 bases matching TRBD1. The germline CDR1 and CDR2 sequences are LNHDA and SQIVND (reference sequence). The CDR3 contains 14 residues. With V trimmed by 8 bases and J by 6 bases, 8 bases remained unmatched. The CDR3 DNA follows: TGTGCCAGTGGCCGGGACAGGGCTCGTCAGCCCCAGCATTTT. This encodes CASGRDRARQPQHF. The whole variable domain, filled in from reference TRBV19 and TRBJ1-5, reads DGGITQSPKYLFRKEGQNVTLSCEQNLNHDAMYWYRQDPGQGLRLIYYSQIVNDFQKGDIAEGYSVSREKKESFPLTVTSAQKNPTAFYLCASGRDRARQPQHFGDGTRLSIL.